The 19 T cell receptor beta chains given below trace back to one sample, sequenced in a study of cytomegalovirus exposure and HLA in healthy donors. This PCR relied on a set of 60 Vbeta primers and 13 Jbeta primers. Libraries were prepared by immunoSEQ multiplex PCR; TCRdb keeps only in-frame clonotypes and omits some of them. Among 120,000 to 150,000 clones, over 70% were seen once, and the ten largest hold more than 0.95%. Sequencing was performed on PBMCs. These receptors were taken from a man between 18 and 29 years old in good health and CMV-seronegative.

The V call is TRBV6-1, the J call TRBJ1-2; D is uncertain. Germline values: CDR1 MNHNS, CDR2 SASEGT. The CDR3 spans 13 residues. V was pared by 2 bases and J by 4 bases, with 8 bases between. CDR3 sequence (DNA): TGTGCCAGCAGTGAATATCGCAGCTATGGCTACACCTTC. It encodes CASSEYRSYGYTF.

The V gene is TRBV25-1, the J gene TRBJ2-5; D may be TRBD1 (5 bases). The V gene's germline CDR1 is MGHDK and CDR2 SYGVNS. The CDR3 contains 13 residues. Trimming cost V 3 bases and J 9 bases, with 14 bases left between them. CDR3 in amino acids: CASSDPTGWSQYF. CDR3 nucleotides: TGTGCCAGCAGTGATCCCACAGGTTGGTCCCAGTACTTC.

The rearrangement joins TRBV14 to TRBJ1-4; D is uncertain. Trimming took 3 bases from V and 0 from J, leaving 14 bases between them. CDR1 and CDR2 from the germline V gene are SGHDN and FVKESK. This CDR3 is 17 amino acids long. The DNA for the CDR3 is TGTGCCAGCAGCCAGTCCCTAATCGGTGCAACTAATGAAAAACTGTTTTTT. It codes for CASSQSLIGATNEKLFF. Full variable domain (remainder filled in from reference TRBV14 and TRBJ1-4): EAGVTQFPSHSVIEKGQTVTLRCDPISGHDNLYWYRRVMGKEIKFLLHFVKESKQDESGMPNNRFLAERTGGTYSTLKVQPAELEDSGVYFCASSQSLIGATNEKLFFGSGTQLSVL.

The chain recombines TRBV5-1 with TRBJ1-6; maybe TRBD1 (5 bases). CDR1 is SGHRS, CDR2 YFSETQ, per germline. V dropped 1 base and J dropped 11 bases, with 16 bases sitting between them. The CDR3 contains 15 residues. In DNA form, the CDR3 reads TGCGCCAGCAGCTTGAGGGAAGGGGCTGCGGCACCCCTCCACTTT. Translating it yields CASSLREGAAAPLHF.

This sequence joins TRBV7-2 and TRBJ1-1; D may be TRBD1 (6 bases). V was trimmed by 5 bases and J by 0 bases, leaving 10 bases between them. The CDR3 totals 14 residues. Looked up from germline, CDR1 is SGHTA and CDR2 is FQGNSA. CDR3 protein: CASSLGQMNTEAFF. CDR3 coding DNA: TGTGCCAGCAGCCTAGGACAGATGAACACTGAAGCTTTCTTT.

The rearrangement uses TRBV7-6 and TRBJ2-3; tentatively, D is TRBD2 (7 bases). Germline values: CDR1 SGHVS, CDR2 FNYEAQ. V lost 2 bases, J lost 5 bases, and 20 bases lay in between. The CDR3 consists of 17 residues. This CDR3 reads CASSLPPEGGGEDTQYF. Here the CDR3 DNA reads TGTGCCAGCAGCTTACCCCCCGAGGGGGGGGGAGAAGATACGCAGTATTTT.

V is TRBV21-1 and J is TRBJ2-1; the table's D call TRBD1 went unverified against the DNA. TRBV21-1 is described as a pseudogene. The CDR3 runs to 14 residues. The CDR3 sequence: CASSKGGTANEQFF. The CDR3 bases are TGTGCCAGCAGCAAAGGCGGGACAGCGAATGAGCAGTTCTTC.

The chain joins TRBV14 to TRBJ2-7, with D uncertain. CDR3 size: 14 residues. The V end was cut by 4 bases, the J end by 0 bases, with 10 bases between. Germline lookup yields CDR1 SGHDN and CDR2 FVKESK. The CDR3, as DNA: TGTGCCAGCAGCCCCGCATGGAGCTCCTACGAGCAGTACTTC. This gives the protein CASSPAWSSYEQYF.

The rearrangement links TRBV5-1 to TRBJ1-2; 9 bases fit TRBD1. The trim removed 3 bases at V and 7 bases at J, leaving 4 bases unmatched. The germline CDR1 and CDR2 sequences are SGHRS and YFSETQ. This CDR3 region has 13 residues. The CDR3 spells CASSSDRGVGYTF. In DNA form, the CDR3 reads TGCGCCAGCAGCTCGGACAGGGGAGTTGGCTACACCTTC.

The V and J genes are TRBV15 and TRBJ1-4; 9 nucleotides align to TRBD1. V trimming: 4 bases; J trimming: 3 bases; junction bases outside the gene matches: 3. Looked up from germline, CDR1 is LNHNV and CDR2 is YYDKDF (reference sequence). The CDR3 covers 15 residues. CDR3 protein: CATSKRDRANEKLFF. CDR3 DNA: TGTGCCACCAGCAAAAGGGACAGGGCTAATGAAAAACTGTTTTTT.

This chain connects TRBV6-5 to TRBJ2-2; possibly TRBD1 for D (6 bases). The CDR3 contains 15 residues. Per the germline V gene, CDR1 is MNHEY and CDR2 is SVGAGI. V was trimmed by 7 bases and J by 0 bases, leaving 12 bases between them. CDR3 sequence (DNA): TGTGCCAGCAAAACCGGGACAACGAACACCGGGGAGCTGTTTTTT. Its protein is CASKTGTTNTGELFF.

The chain employs TRBV19 and TRBJ2-2, with 9 nucleotides matching TRBD1. Per the germline V gene, CDR1 is LNHDA and CDR2 is SQIVND (reference sequence). This CDR3 region has 16 residues. Germline trimming cut 4 bases from V and 5 bases from J; bases unmatched to any gene: 8. The CDR3 sequence is CASSTGQGQETGELFF. The CDR3 DNA sequence: TGTGCCAGTAGTACCGGACAGGGGCAGGAGACCGGGGAGCTGTTTTTT.

This clone was detected only once. This sequence joins TRBV7-8 and TRBJ1-1; tentatively, D is TRBD1 (5 bases). CDR1 SGHVS and CDR2 FQNEAQ come from the germline V gene. Trimming took off 8 bases at V and 0 bases at J, with 19 bases between the two ends. This CDR3 has 16 residues. CDR3 in amino acids: CASYPLVGGLNTEAFF. The CDR3 DNA sequence: TGTGCCAGCTATCCTCTCGTCGGGGGATTGAACACTGAAGCTTTCTTT. The variable domain in full, with the rest retrieved from reference TRBV7-8 and TRBJ1-1, is GAGVSQSPRYKVAKRGQDVALRCDPISGHVSLFWYQQALGQGPEFLTYFQNEAQLDKSGLPSDRFFAERPEGSVSTLKIQRTQQEDSAVYLCASYPLVGGLNTEAFFGQGTRLTVV.

Only one count was recorded for this clone. The J gene is TRBJ2-6, the V gene TRBV9, with unresolved D. The CDR3 is 14 residues long. Germline-derived CDR1 and CDR2 are SGDLS and YYNGEE. The germline V and J ends were trimmed by 3 bases and 0 bases, with 4 bases remaining between them. For the CDR3, the DNA is TGTGCCAGCAGCGGACACTCTGGGGCCAACGTCCTGACTTTC. Amino acids: CASSGHSGANVLTF.

This rearrangement joins TRBV19 to TRBJ1-2, with D tentatively TRBD1 (5 bases). Germline V gene sequence: CDR1 LNHDA, CDR2 SQIVND (reference sequence). The CDR3 length is 14 residues. Trimming took off 3 bases at V and 1 base at J, with 9 bases between the two ends. CDR3 in DNA: TGTGCCAGTAGTATTACGGACATTAACTATGGCTACACCTTC. Its translation: CASSITDINYGYTF.

The rearrangement links TRBV18 to TRBJ1-4; D might be TRBD1 (6 bases). The germline gives CDR1 KGHSH, CDR2 LQKENI. The CDR3 has 15 residues. V was clipped by 0 bases and J by 8 bases, with 13 bases between them. This chain's CDR3 is CASSPPGGAQEKLFF. The CDR3, as DNA: TGTGCCAGCTCACCACCCGGGGGGGCGCAGGAAAAACTGTTTTTT.

V and J are TRBV19 and TRBJ1-1, with 10 bases fitting TRBD1. The CDR3 runs 15 residues. The junction had 5 bases not matched to a gene; V was cut back by 6 bases and J by 1 base. The V gene's germline CDR1 is LNHDA and CDR2 SQIVND (reference sequence). The CDR3 nucleotides read TGTGCCAGTAGGGCCGGGACAGGGGAGAACACTGAAGCTTTCTTT. Protein product: CASRAGTGENTEAFF.

V is TRBV10-3 and J is TRBJ1-1; D is unclear. Trimming removed 0 bases from V and 4 bases from J, with 12 bases in between. CDR1 and CDR2 from the germline V gene are ENHRY and SYGVKD. The CDR3 has 15 amino acids. CDR3 region: CAISESERLVTEAFF. The CDR3 DNA reads as TGTGCCATCAGTGAGTCGGAGCGGTTGGTCACTGAAGCTTTCTTT.

V gene TRBV2 combines with J gene TRBJ2-5; weak D call: TRBD1 (5 bases). The CDR3 covers 12 residues. Looked up from germline, CDR1 is SNHLY and CDR2 is FYNNEI. Between the trimmed V and J ends, which lost 3 bases and 4 bases, there was a span of 6 bases. The CDR3 protein is CASSDRGETQYF. In DNA form, the CDR3 reads TGTGCCAGCAGTGATAGGGGAGAGACCCAGTACTTC.